This TCR beta chain derives from a study of OX40 agonist ivuxolimab in advanced cancers. CDR3 length: 11 amino acids. Trimming cost V 6 bases and J 2 bases, with 5 bases left between them. Per the germline V gene, CDR1 is MDHEN and CDR2 is SYDVKM. Study results and caveats: Fewer expanded clones were found on average in CD4+ than in CD8+ T cells.

TCRdb's table, derived via immunoSEQ multiplex PCR, lists solely in-frame clones and lacks some. The data hold tens of thousands of clones, with 86% observed a single time. This clone was recorded a few times. What it binds is unknown. The sequenced sample was CD4+ or CD8+ T cells sorted from blood, obtained in a trial of the OX40 agonist ivuxolimab. This receptor was obtained from an adult with an advanced solid tumor such as melanoma, head and neck, liver or kidney cancer. This chain connects TRBV28 to TRBJ2-7; D unresolved. CDR3: CASRSPYEQYF. The DNA of the CDR3 is TGTGCCAGCAGGAGCCCCTACGAGCAGTACTTC.